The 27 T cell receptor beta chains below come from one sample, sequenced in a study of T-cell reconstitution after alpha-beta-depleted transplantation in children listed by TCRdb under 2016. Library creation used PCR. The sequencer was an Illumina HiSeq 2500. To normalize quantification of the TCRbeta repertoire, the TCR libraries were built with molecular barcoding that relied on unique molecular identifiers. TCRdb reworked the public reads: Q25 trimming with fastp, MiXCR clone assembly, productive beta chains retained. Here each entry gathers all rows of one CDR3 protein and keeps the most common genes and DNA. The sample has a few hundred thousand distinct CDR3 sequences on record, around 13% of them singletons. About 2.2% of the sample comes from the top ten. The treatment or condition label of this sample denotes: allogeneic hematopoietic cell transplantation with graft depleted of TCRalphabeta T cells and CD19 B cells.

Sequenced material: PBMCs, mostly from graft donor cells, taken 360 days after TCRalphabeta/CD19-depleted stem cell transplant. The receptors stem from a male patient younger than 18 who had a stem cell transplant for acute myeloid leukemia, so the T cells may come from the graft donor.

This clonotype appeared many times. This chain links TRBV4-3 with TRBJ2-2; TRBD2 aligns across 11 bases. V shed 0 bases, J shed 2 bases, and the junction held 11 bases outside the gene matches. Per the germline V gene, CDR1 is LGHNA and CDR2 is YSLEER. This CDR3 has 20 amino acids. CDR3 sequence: CASSQDQWGGLAVNTGELFF. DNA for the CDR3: TGCGCCAGCAGCCAAGATCAATGGGGGGGACTAGCGGTTAACACCGGGGAGCTGTTTTTT.

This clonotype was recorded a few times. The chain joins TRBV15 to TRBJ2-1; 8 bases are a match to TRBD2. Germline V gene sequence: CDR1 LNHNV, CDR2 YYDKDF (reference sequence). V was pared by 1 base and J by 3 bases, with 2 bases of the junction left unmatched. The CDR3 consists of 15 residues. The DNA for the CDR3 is TGTGCCACCAGCAGAGTAAGCGGGGGCTACAATGAGCAGTTCTTC. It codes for CATSRVSGGYNEQFF. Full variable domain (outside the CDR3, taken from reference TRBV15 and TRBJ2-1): DAMVIQNPRYQVTQFGKPVTLSCSQTLNHNVMYWYQQKSSQAPKLLFHYYDKDFNNEADTPDNFQSRRPNTSFCFLDIRSPGLGDTAMYLCATSRVSGGYNEQFFGPGTRLTVL.

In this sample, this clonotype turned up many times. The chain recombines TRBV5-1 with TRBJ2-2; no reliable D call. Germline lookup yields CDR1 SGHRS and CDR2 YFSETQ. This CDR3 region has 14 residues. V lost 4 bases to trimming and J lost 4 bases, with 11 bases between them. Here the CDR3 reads CASSPGPFTGELFF. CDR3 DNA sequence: TGCGCCAGCAGCCCAGGACCATTCACCGGGGAGCTGTTTTTT.

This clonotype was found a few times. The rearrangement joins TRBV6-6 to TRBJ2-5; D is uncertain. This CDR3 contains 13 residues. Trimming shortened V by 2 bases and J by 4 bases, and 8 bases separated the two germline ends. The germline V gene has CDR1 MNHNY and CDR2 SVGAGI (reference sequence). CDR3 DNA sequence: TGTGCCAGCAGTTACAATTTTGGAGAGACCCAGTACTTC. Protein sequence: CASSYNFGETQYF.

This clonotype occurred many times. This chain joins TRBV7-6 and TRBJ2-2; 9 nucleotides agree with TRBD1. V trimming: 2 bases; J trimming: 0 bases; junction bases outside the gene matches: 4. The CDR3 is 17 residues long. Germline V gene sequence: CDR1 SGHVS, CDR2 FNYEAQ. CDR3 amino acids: CASSLQDRGANTGELFF. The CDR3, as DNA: TGTGCCAGCAGCTTACAAGACAGGGGGGCGAACACCGGGGAGCTGTTTTTT.

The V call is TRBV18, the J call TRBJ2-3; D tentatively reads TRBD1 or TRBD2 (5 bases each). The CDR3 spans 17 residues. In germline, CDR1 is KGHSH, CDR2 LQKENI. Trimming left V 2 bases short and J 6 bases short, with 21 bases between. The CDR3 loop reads CASSPRGAGRLGDTQYF. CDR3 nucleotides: TGTGCCAGCTCACCAAGAGGGGCAGGTCGTCTGGGTGATACGCAGTATTTT.

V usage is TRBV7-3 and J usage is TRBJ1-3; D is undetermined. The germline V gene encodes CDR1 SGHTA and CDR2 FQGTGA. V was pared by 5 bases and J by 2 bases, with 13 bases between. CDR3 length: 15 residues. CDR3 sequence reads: CASSQMGVAGNTIYF. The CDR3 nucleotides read TGTGCCAGCAGCCAGATGGGAGTGGCTGGAAACACCATATATTTT. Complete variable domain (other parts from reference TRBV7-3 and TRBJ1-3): GAGVSQTPSNKVTEKGKYVELRCDPISGHTALYWYRQSLGQGPEFLIYFQGTGAADDSGLPNDRFFAVRPEGSVSTLKIQRTERGDSAVYLCASSQMGVAGNTIYFGEGSWLTVV.

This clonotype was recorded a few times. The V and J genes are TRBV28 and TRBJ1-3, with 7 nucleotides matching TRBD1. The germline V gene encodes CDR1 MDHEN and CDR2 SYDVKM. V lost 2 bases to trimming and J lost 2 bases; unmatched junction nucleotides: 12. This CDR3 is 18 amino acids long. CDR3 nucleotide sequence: TGTGCCAGCAGTTTAGCGGGGACAGCTCTTCGGGCTGGAAACACCATATATTTT. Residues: CASSLAGTALRAGNTIYF.

CDR3: CAILAAGWTSGSPYVEQYF. The CDR3 DNA reads as TGTGCCATCCTAGCAGCAGGTTGGACTAGCGGGAGTCCCTACGTCGAGCAGTACTTC. This chain joins TRBV6-2 or TRBV6-3 and TRBJ2-7; TRBD2 agrees at 13 bases. The CDR3 is 19 amino acids. CDR1 is MNHEY, CDR2 SVGEGT, per germline. V lost 10 bases and J lost 6; bases outside the gene matches: 24.

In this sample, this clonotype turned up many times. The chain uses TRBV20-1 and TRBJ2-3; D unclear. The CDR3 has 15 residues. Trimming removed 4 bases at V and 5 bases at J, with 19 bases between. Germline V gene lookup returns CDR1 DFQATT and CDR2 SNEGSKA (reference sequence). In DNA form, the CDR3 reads TGCAGTGCTATTCTGGCGGCAGTTATTAAAGATACGCAGTATTTT. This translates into CSAILAAVIKDTQYF.

The CDR3 coding sequence is TGTGCCAGCAGCCGACGGACAGGGCGATATGGCTACACCTTC. This gives the protein CASSRRTGRYGYTF. V usage is TRBV12-3 or TRBV12-4 and J usage is TRBJ1-2; 8 bases align to TRBD1. V gave up 6 bases and J gave up 5 bases; unmatched junction bases: 8. The CDR3 sequence is 14 residues long.

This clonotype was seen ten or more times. CDR3 DNA sequence: TGCAGCGTTGGGGGACTACCAACAGATACGCAGTATTTT. Residues: CSVGGLPTDTQYF. J is TRBJ2-3 and V is TRBV29-1, with 7 nucleotides matching TRBD2. With V trimmed by 4 bases and J by 3 bases, 4 bases remained unmatched. This CDR3 has 13 residues. CDR1 SQVTM and CDR2 ANQGSEA come from the germline V gene.

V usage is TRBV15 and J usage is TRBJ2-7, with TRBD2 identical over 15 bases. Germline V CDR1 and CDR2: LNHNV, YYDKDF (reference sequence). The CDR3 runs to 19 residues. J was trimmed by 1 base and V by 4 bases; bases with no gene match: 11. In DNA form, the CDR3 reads TGTGCCACCAGCAATAGGACTAGCGGGAGGGCCGGTATATCCTACGAGCAGTACTTC. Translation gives CATSNRTSGRAGISYEQYF.

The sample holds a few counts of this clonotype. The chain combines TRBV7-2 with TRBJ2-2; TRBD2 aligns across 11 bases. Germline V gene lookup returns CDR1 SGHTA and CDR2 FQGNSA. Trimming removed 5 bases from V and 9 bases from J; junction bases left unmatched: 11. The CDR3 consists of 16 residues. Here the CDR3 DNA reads TGTGCCAGCAGCCTAGAAGGTACTAGCGGGAGCCGGGAGCTGTTTTTT. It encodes CASSLEGTSGSRELFF.

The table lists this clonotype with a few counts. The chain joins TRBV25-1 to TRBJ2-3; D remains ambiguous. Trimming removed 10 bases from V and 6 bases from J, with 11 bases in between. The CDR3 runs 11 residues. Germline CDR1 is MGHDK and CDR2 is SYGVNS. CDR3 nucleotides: TGTGCCACCAAGGTTGGTGATACGCAGTATTTT. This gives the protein CATKVGDTQYF.

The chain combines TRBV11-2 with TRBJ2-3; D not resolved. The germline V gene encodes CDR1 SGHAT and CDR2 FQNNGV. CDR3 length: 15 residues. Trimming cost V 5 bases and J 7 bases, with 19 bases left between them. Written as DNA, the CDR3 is TGTGCCAGCAGCCCCCTCCCCTCAGCTAGGAATACGCAGTATTTT. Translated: CASSPLPSARNTQYF.

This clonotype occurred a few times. CDR3 protein: CASSPRDRIFYEQYF. Written as DNA, the CDR3 is TGTGCCAGCAGCCCCCGGGACAGGATCTTCTACGAGCAGTACTTC. The V and J genes are TRBV14 and TRBJ2-7; the match to TRBD1 covers 8 bases. The CDR3 totals 15 residues. V was clipped by 4 bases and J by 3 bases; unmatched bases: 8. Germline V gene lookup returns CDR1 SGHDN and CDR2 FVKESK.

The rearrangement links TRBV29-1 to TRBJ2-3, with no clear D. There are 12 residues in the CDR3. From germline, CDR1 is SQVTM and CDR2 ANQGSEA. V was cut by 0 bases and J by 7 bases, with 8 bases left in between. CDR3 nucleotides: TGCAGCGTTGAAGATTGGGCGCATACGCAGTATTTT. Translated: CSVEDWAHTQYF.

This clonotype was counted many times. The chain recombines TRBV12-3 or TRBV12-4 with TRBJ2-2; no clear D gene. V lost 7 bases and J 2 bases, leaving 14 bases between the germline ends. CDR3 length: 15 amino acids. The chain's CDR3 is CASTWIHLNTGELFF. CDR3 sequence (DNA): TGTGCCAGCACCTGGATCCACCTAAACACCGGGGAGCTGTTTTTT.

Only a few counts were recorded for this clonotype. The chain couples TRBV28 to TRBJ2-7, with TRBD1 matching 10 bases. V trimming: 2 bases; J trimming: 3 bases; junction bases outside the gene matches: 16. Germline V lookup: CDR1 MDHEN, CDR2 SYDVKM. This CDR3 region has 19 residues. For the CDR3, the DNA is TGTGCCAGCAGTTTAGGGGACAGGGGTTTGACTAGCAGATACTACGAGCAGTACTTC. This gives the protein CASSLGDRGLTSRYYEQYF.

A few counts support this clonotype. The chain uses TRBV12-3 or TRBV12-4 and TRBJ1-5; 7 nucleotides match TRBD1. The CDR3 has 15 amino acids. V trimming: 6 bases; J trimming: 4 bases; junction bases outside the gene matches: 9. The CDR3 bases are TGTGCCAGCAGAGACGACAGGGCTGCAAATCAGCCCCAGCATTTT. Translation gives CASRDDRAANQPQHF.

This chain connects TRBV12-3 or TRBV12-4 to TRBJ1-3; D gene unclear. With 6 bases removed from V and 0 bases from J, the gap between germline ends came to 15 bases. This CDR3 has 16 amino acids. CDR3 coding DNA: TGTGCCAGCAGGTCTTTTCGGGGAGTCTCTGGAAACACCATATATTTT. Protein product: CASRSFRGVSGNTIYF.

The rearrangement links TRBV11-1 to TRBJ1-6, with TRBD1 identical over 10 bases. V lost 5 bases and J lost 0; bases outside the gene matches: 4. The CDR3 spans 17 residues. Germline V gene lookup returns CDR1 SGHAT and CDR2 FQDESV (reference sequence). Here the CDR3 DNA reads TGTGCCAGCAGCCCGCGGACAGGGGGCTCCTATAATTCACCCCTCCACTTT. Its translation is CASSPRTGGSYNSPLHF.

CDR3 DNA: TGCGCCAGCAGCTTGGGGTACTCTACTAGCACAGATACGCAGTATTTT. Amino acid sequence: CASSLGYSTSTDTQYF. The chain uses TRBV5-1 and TRBJ2-3; unclear D gene. V lost 0 bases to trimming and J lost 0 bases, with 11 bases between them. The CDR3 is 16 amino acids. Germline V gene data show CDR1 as SGHRS and CDR2 as YFSETQ.

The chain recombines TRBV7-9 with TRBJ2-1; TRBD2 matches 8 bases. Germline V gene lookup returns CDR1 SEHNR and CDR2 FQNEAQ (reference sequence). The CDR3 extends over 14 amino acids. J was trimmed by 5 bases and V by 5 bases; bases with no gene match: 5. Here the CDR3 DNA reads TGTGCCAGCAGCCCCCGGGGGGGCGACAATGAGCAGTTCTTC. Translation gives CASSPRGGDNEQFF.

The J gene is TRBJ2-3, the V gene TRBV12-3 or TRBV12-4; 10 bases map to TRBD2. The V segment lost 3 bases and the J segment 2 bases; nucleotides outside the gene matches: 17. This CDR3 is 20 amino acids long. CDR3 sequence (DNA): TGTGCCAGCAGTTTTGGCCCTGTCCCGCTAGCGGGGGAATTCACAGATACGCAGTATTTT. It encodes CASSFGPVPLAGEFTDTQYF.

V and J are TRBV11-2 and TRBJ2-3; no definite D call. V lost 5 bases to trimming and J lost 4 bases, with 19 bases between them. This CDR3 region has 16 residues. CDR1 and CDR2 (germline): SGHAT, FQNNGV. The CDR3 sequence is CASSISRARDADTQYF. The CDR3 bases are TGTGCCAGCAGCATCTCTCGGGCAAGAGACGCAGATACGCAGTATTTT.